These 30 T cell receptor beta chains originate from one sample sequenced in a study of Graves' ophthalmopathy and Graves' hyperthyroidism. Amplifying from RNA transcripts, the study obtained TCR beta CDR3 regions. First-round RT-PCR with HTBI primers preceded a second-round multiplex PCR. TCRdb re-called the multiplex PCR reads with MiXCR, one entry per CDR3 protein. The sample yields 170,000 or so distinct CDR3 sequences, roughly 36% seen once. The material sequenced was peripheral blood. These receptor sequences come from a young man with Graves' ophthalmopathy.

This clonotype was seen many times. The V and J genes are TRBV12-3 or TRBV12-4 and TRBJ2-5; 9 nucleotides agree with TRBD2. The junction had 0 bases not matched to a gene; V was cut back by 0 bases and J by 4 bases. The CDR3 length is 14 residues. In DNA, the CDR3 is TGTGCCAGCAGTTTAGCTAGCGGGAGAGAGACCCAGTACTTC. Encoded protein: CASSLASGRETQYF.

This CDR3 reads CASRLRLAGVYEQYF. CDR3 coding DNA: TGTGCCAGCAGATTAAGACTAGCGGGAGTTTACGAGCAGTACTTC. The V call is TRBV6-5, the J call TRBJ2-7, with 12 bases lining up with TRBD2. The CDR3 has 15 amino acids. Germline assignment: CDR1 MNHEY and CDR2 SVGAGI. The V gene end was trimmed by 6 bases and the J gene end by 4 bases; junction bases not matched to a gene: 7.

The chain couples TRBV12-3 or TRBV12-4 to TRBJ1-1, with D unclear. There are 15 residues in the CDR3. Trimming took 1 base from V and 2 from J, leaving 11 bases between them. In nucleotides, the CDR3 is TGTGCCAGCAGTTTAGAGGCAGCGGTAAACACTGAAGCTTTCTTT. This translates into CASSLEAAVNTEAFF.

In this sample, this clonotype turned up many times. This chain uses TRBV12-3 or TRBV12-4 with TRBJ2-4; D remains ambiguous. This CDR3 has 13 amino acids. V lost 6 bases and J 7 bases, leaving 13 bases between the germline ends. The CDR3 region has the DNA TGTGCCAGCAGCTCTGCCCCTCTTAACATTCAGTACTTC. Its translation is CASSSAPLNIQYF.

The chain combines TRBV9 with TRBJ2-7; 7 positions match TRBD1. The CDR3 spans 13 residues. The V gene's germline CDR1 is SGDLS and CDR2 YYNGEE. Unmatched junction bases numbered 11, after V lost 7 bases and J lost 7 bases. CDR3 protein: CASQQGPLGEQYF. CDR3 nucleotides: TGTGCCAGCCAACAGGGGCCCTTAGGTGAGCAGTACTTC.

The chain combines TRBV7-9 with TRBJ2-7, with TRBD1 as a possible D gene (6 bases). V lost 7 bases, J lost 6 bases, and 19 bases lay in between. The CDR3 spans 14 residues. From germline, CDR1 is SEHNR and CDR2 FQNEAQ (reference sequence). CDR3 in amino acids: CASTSTGQFVEQYF. Written as DNA, the CDR3 is TGTGCCAGCACCTCCACAGGGCAGTTTGTCGAGCAGTACTTC.

The chain joins TRBV19 to TRBJ1-3, with 8 bases matching TRBD1. CDR1 and CDR2 from the germline V gene are LNHDA and SQIVND (reference sequence). V gave up 7 bases and J gave up 10 bases; unmatched junction bases: 15. This CDR3 spans 15 amino acids. DNA for the CDR3: TGTGCCAGTAAACAGACAGGGGCCGGCGAGTGGACCATATATTTT. The encoded protein is CASKQTGAGEWTIYF.

This clonotype was picked up many times. V and J are TRBV5-1 and TRBJ2-7; a weak D match, TRBD2 (5 bases). The CDR3 consists of 15 residues. V was clipped by 0 bases and J by 4 bases, with 14 bases between them. Germline V gene data show CDR1 as SGHRS and CDR2 as YFSETQ. The CDR3 DNA sequence: TGCGCCAGCAGCTTGGCCTTAATCGGGAATTACGAGCAGTACTTC. This sequence encodes CASSLALIGNYEQYF.

The DNA of the CDR3 is TGTGCCAGCAGTCACTTCCCGGGACAGTCGAGAGCTGAAGCTTTCTTT. It specifies CASSHFPGQSRAEAFF. This chain connects TRBV6-2 or TRBV6-3 to TRBJ1-1; 7 bases align to TRBD1. CDR3 length: 16 amino acids. Trimming took 5 bases from V and 6 from J; bases not matched to a gene: 15. Germline V gene lookup returns CDR1 MNHEY and CDR2 SVGEGT.

Ten or more counts support this clonotype. This chain joins TRBV27 and TRBJ2-1, with TRBD1 matching over 7 bases. The germline CDR1 and CDR2 sequences are MNHEY and SMNVEV (reference sequence). V lost 7 bases and J lost 7; bases outside the gene matches: 13. The CDR3 is 15 amino acids. The CDR3 nucleotides read TGTGCCAGCACCAACCCCGACAGGGCGGAAAATGAGCAGTTCTTC. As protein: CASTNPDRAENEQFF.

This clonotype was found many times. The rearrangement uses TRBV6-5 and TRBJ2-7, with 10 bases that match TRBD1. Germline V gene data show CDR1 as MNHEY and CDR2 as SVGAGI. Germline trimming cut 6 bases from V and 5 bases from J; bases unmatched to any gene: 10. This CDR3 comprises 15 residues. In DNA, the CDR3 is TGTGCCAGCAGCCCAGGCCTGGGGACAGGGGACGAGCAGTACTTC. This encodes CASSPGLGTGDEQYF.

V usage is TRBV2 and J usage is TRBJ1-1; D remains ambiguous. Deletions cut 5 bases from V and 1 base from J, with 11 bases between. From germline, CDR1 is SNHLY and CDR2 FYNNEI. The CDR3 has 14 residues. The CDR3 DNA is TGTGCCAGCAGTTCTCGGACGGGGAACACTGAAGCTTTCTTT. This gives the protein CASSSRTGNTEAFF.

This clonotype was counted many times. V is TRBV10-3 and J is TRBJ2-5; a weak D match, TRBD2 (6 bases). The V end lost 10 bases, the J end lost 5 bases, and 20 bases lay between the germline ends. Germline values: CDR1 ENHRY, CDR2 SYGVKD. The CDR3 runs to 14 residues. The CDR3 loop is CATTSASERETQYF. The CDR3 coding sequence is TGTGCCACGACGTCGGCTAGCGAAAGGGAGACCCAGTACTTC.

The gene calls are TRBV11-3 and TRBJ1-1; D is uncertain. V lost 0 bases and J 4 bases, leaving 12 bases between the germline ends. CDR1 is SGHNT and CDR2 is YENEEA in the germline V gene. This CDR3 has 15 residues. The CDR3 DNA follows: TGTGCCAGCAGCTTAGAGCCGGGTTCTGTCACTGAAGCTTTCTTT. Residues: CASSLEPGSVTEAFF.

The chain links TRBV6-1 to TRBJ1-1; weak D call: TRBD1 (6 bases). The CDR3 contains 14 residues. Looked up from germline, CDR1 is MNHNS and CDR2 is SASEGT. The V end lost 6 bases, the J end lost 1 base, and 12 bases lay between the germline ends. CDR3 sequence (DNA): TGTGCCAGCAGCGCAGGGGCTTCGAACACTGAAGCTTTCTTT. Its translation: CASSAGASNTEAFF.

The chain is built from TRBV7-8 and TRBJ1-5; 7 nucleotides align to TRBD1. This CDR3 is 14 amino acids long. Germline CDR1 SGHVS, CDR2 FQNEAQ. The V segment lost 2 bases and the J segment 5 bases; nucleotides outside the gene matches: 3. CDR3 in amino acids: CASSLRGPDQPQHF. The CDR3 bases are TGTGCCAGCAGCTTAAGGGGGCCGGATCAGCCCCAGCATTTT.

This clonotype appeared a single time. As DNA, the CDR3 is TGCAGTGCTTCCGCGGACAGTCATAGCAATCAGCCCCAGCATTTT. Translation: CSASADSHSNQPQHF. The chain links TRBV20-1 to TRBJ1-5; D may be TRBD1 (6 bases). From germline, CDR1 is DFQATT and CDR2 SNEGSKA (reference sequence). V shed 5 bases and J shed 0 bases, with 14 bases lying between them. This CDR3 has 15 amino acids.

The genes are TRBV6-5 and TRBJ2-7; D not certain. This CDR3 has 16 residues. The germline V gene has CDR1 MNHEY and CDR2 SVGAGI. V was pared by 0 bases and J by 4 bases, with 16 bases between. The CDR3 nucleotides are TGTGCCAGCAGTTACTCGACGGCAGGTAAAGGATACGAGCAGTACTTC. It translates to CASSYSTAGKGYEQYF.

This clonotype appeared many times. The chain uses TRBV18 and TRBJ2-5; 8 nucleotides line up with TRBD1. Trimming cost V 0 bases and J 3 bases; bases outside gene matches: 0. This CDR3 has 14 amino acids. Germline CDR1 and CDR2: KGHSH and LQKENI. CDR3 sequence: CASSPPDREETQYF. The CDR3 region has the DNA TGTGCCAGCTCACCACCGGACAGGGAAGAGACCCAGTACTTC. Full variable domain (outside the CDR3, taken from reference TRBV18 and TRBJ2-5): NAGVMQNPRHLVRRRGQEARLRCSPMKGHSHVYWYRQLPEEGLKFMVYLQKENIIDESGMPKERFSAEFPKEGPSILRIQQVVRGDSAAYFCASSPPDREETQYFGPGTRLLVL.

This clonotype was seen ten or more times. The chain couples TRBV27 to TRBJ2-5; D may be TRBD1 (6 bases). This CDR3 is 17 amino acids long. The V end was cut by 5 bases, the J end by 5 bases, with 24 bases between. CDR1 is MNHEY, CDR2 SMNVEV, per germline (reference sequence). This CDR3 is CASSSVMAQGGTETQYF. The CDR3 DNA is TGTGCCAGCAGTAGTGTCATGGCACAGGGTGGCACGGAGACCCAGTACTTC.

This clonotype was found many times. The J gene is TRBJ1-5, the V gene TRBV7-2; no definite D call. Germline loops: CDR1 SGHTA, CDR2 FQGNSA. Trimming pared 5 bases from V and 2 bases from J, leaving 10 bases between. The length of the CDR3 is 14 residues. CDR3 in DNA: TGTGCCAGCAGCCTAAATGTGGGCAATCAGCCCCAGCATTTT. As protein: CASSLNVGNQPQHF. Variable domain in full (rest from reference TRBV7-2 and TRBJ1-5): GAGVSQSPSNKVTEKGKDVELRCDPISGHTALYWYRQSLGQGLEFLIYFQGNSAPDKSGLPSDRFSAERTGGSVSTLTIQRTQQEDSAVYLCASSLNVGNQPQHFGDGTRLSIL.

This clonotype was counted at least ten times. The chain uses TRBV20-1 and TRBJ1-5, with unresolved D. Trimming pared 3 bases from V and 3 bases from J, leaving 9 bases between. This CDR3 has 13 residues. Germline lookup yields CDR1 DFQATT and CDR2 SNEGSKA (reference sequence). The CDR3 bases are TGCAGTGCTAGTAGAGGGCCCAATCAGCCCCAGCATTTT. Amino acids: CSASRGPNQPQHF.

In this sample, this clonotype turned up many times. The chain carries TRBV6-5 and TRBJ2-7; 10 positions agree with TRBD1. The germline CDR1 and CDR2 sequences are MNHEY and SVGAGI. There are 15 residues in the CDR3. V gave up 0 bases and J gave up 4 bases; unmatched junction bases: 3. The CDR3 loop reads CASSYSGTGVYEQYF. The CDR3 DNA reads TGTGCCAGCAGTTACTCGGGGACAGGGGTGTACGAGCAGTACTTC.

CDR3 amino acids: CASSRDSGSGLYF. The DNA for the CDR3 is TGTGCCAGCAGCCGGGACAGTGGGTCGGGATTGTACTTC. The rearrangement links TRBV7-3 to TRBJ2-7, with 7 bases aligning to TRBD1. Germline V gene sequence: CDR1 SGHTA, CDR2 FQGTGA. J was trimmed by 12 bases and V by 5 bases; bases with no gene match: 13. This CDR3 spans 13 amino acids.

This clonotype appeared many times. The rearrangement joins TRBV29-1 to TRBJ2-7, with TRBD2 as a possible D gene (5 bases). This CDR3 comprises 12 residues. The germline V gene encodes CDR1 SQVTM and CDR2 ANQGSEA. Deletions cut 5 bases from V and 1 base from J, with 9 bases between. The CDR3 region is CSVSSGSYEQYF. The CDR3 nucleotides read TGCAGCGTTTCCTCGGGATCCTACGAGCAGTACTTC.

CDR3 DNA: TGTGCCAGCAGCTGGGGGACTAGCGGGACGGGGGAGCAGTACTTC. Protein: CASSWGTSGTGEQYF. The rearrangement uses TRBV7-2 and TRBJ2-7, with 13 bases matching TRBD2. The trim removed 4 bases at V and 7 bases at J, leaving 7 bases unmatched. The CDR3 has 15 residues. Germline CDR1 and CDR2: SGHTA and FQGNSA.

This clonotype was seen repeatedly, ten times or more. The chain combines TRBV19 with TRBJ1-1, with a possible D match to TRBD1 (5 bases). V lost 11 bases to trimming and J lost 5 bases, with 18 bases between them. The CDR3 has 13 residues. Germline V gives CDR1 LNHDA, CDR2 SQIVND (reference sequence). CDR3 bases: TGTGCCTGCGGGGCAGGGCCGCGAACTGAAGCTTTCTTT. Protein sequence: CACGAGPRTEAFF. Variable domain in full (rest from reference TRBV19 and TRBJ1-1): DGGITQSPKYLFRKEGQNVTLSCEQNLNHDAMYWYRQDPGQGLRLIYYSQIVNDFQKGDIAEGYSVSREKKESFPLTVTSAQKNPTAFYLCACGAGPRTEAFFGQGTRLTVV.

V usage is TRBV20-1 and J usage is TRBJ2-7; D might be TRBD2 (6 bases). CDR3 length: 14 amino acids. Deletions cut 7 bases from V and 3 bases from J, with 19 bases between. CDR1 is DFQATT, CDR2 SNEGSKA, per germline (reference sequence). CDR3 coding DNA: TGCAGTGTTTCCTCCAAGCGGGCCCTCTACGAGCAGTACTTC. This codes for CSVSSKRALYEQYF.

This clonotype was recorded many times. The chain uses TRBV6-2 or TRBV6-3 and TRBJ2-7, with D hard to call. V was shortened by 7 bases and J by 6 bases, with 16 bases between the two germline ends. From germline, CDR1 is MNHEY and CDR2 SVGEGT. This CDR3 comprises 13 residues. The CDR3 DNA reads as TGTGCCAGCACTCGTCGGAGTTCCGGCGAGCAGTACTTC. Its protein product is CASTRRSSGEQYF.

The V call is TRBV12-3 or TRBV12-4, the J call TRBJ1-2; no definite D call. Trimming shortened V by 5 bases and J by 4 bases, and 14 bases separated the two germline ends. This CDR3 comprises 14 residues. Here the CDR3 DNA reads TGTGCCAGCAGTCCCCTAGCAGCTAGCTATGGCTACACCTTC. It yields the protein CASSPLAASYGYTF.